This TCR beta chain was captured in a study of T cells in Graves' hyperthyroidism and ophthalmopathy. General study findings and limits: Blood also showed most of the thyroid clonotypes that were expanded above 0.001.

In germline, CDR1 is SNHLY, CDR2 FYNNEI. This CDR3 contains 15 residues. J lost 4 bases, V lost 2 bases, and 6 bases had no gene match. TCR beta CDR3 region amplification was performed from RNA transcripts. A set of HTBI primers served as the primers for a first-round RT-PCR of the TCR CDR3. TCRdb reprocessed the multiplex PCR reads via MiXCR and lists one record per CDR3 protein. This repertoire shows 400,000 or so distinct CDR3 sequences, about 14% found once; its top ten account for approximately 27%. In this sample, this clonotype turned up many times. The antigen is not known. Inclusion characteristics of ophthalmopathy patients comprised a Clinical Activity Score of at least 3, a NOSPECS grade of at least 4, and duration under 3 months. The PBMCs studied were ones that came from 8 to 10 ml fresh peripheral blood.

The J gene is TRBJ1-1, the V gene TRBV2, with 8 bases lining up with TRBD1. The sequencing input was blood. The TCR sequence derives from a man aged 45-60 years with Graves' ophthalmopathy. Here the CDR3 reads CASSEFITGGTEAFF. For the CDR3, the DNA is TGTGCCAGCAGTGAATTTATTACAGGGGGCACTGAAGCTTTCTTT.